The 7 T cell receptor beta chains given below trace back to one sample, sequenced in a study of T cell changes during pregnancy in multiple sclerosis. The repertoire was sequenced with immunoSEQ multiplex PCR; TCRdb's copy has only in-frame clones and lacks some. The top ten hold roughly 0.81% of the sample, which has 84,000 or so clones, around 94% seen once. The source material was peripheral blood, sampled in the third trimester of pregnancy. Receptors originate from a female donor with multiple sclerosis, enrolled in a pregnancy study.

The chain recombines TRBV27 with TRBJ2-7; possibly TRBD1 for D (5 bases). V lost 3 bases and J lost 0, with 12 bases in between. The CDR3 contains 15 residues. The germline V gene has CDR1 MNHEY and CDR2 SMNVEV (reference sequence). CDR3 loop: CASSLWPDSSYEQYF. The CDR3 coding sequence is TGTGCCAGCAGTTTGTGGCCCGACAGCTCCTACGAGCAGTACTTC.

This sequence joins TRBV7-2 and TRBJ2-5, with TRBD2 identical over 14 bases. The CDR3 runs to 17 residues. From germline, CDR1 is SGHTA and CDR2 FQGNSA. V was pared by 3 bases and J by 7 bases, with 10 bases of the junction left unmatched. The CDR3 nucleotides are TGTGCCAGCAGCTTCACCGGGACTAGCGGGAGCGTCGGGACCCAGTACTTC. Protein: CASSFTGTSGSVGTQYF.

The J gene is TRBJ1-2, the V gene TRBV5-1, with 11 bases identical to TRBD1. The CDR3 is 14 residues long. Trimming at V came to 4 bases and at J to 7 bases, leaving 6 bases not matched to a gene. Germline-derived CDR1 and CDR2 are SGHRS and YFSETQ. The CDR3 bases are TGCGCCAGCAGCACTGGACAGGGGGCAGGTGGCTACACCTTC. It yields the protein CASSTGQGAGGYTF.

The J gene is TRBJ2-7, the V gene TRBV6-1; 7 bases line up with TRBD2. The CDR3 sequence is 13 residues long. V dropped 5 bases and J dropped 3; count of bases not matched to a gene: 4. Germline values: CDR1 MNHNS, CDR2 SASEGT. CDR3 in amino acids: CASSPAGYYEQYF. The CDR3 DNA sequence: TGTGCCAGCAGTCCAGCGGGGTACTACGAGCAGTACTTC.

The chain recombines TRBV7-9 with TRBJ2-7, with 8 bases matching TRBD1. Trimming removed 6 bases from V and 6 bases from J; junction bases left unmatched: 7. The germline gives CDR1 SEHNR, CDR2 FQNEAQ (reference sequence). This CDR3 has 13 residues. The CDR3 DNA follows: TGTGCCAGCAGGCCGGGACAGGAATCCGAGCAGTACTTC. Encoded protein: CASRPGQESEQYF.

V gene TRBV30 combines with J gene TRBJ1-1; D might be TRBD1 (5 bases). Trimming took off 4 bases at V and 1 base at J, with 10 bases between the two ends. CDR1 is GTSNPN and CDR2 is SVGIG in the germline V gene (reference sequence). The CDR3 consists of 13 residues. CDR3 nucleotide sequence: TGTGCCTGGAATGTGGGGGGGAACACTGAAGCTTTCTTT. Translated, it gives CAWNVGGNTEAFF.

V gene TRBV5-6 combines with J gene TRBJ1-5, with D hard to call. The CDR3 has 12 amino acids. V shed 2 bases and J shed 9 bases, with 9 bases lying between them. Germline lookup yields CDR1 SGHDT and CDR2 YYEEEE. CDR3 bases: TGTGCCAGCAGCTTCACAGATCCGCCCCAGCATTTT. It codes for CASSFTDPPQHF.